The 18 T cell receptor beta chains below all came from one sample that was sequenced in a study of T cell responses to AZD1222 COVID-19 vaccine. Assay used: immunoSEQ multiplex PCR; TCRdb lists only in-frame clones, some missing. The repertoire holds 150,000 to 180,000 clones, with about 87% as singletons. Sequencing used peripheral blood, obtained on day 0 of AZD1222 vaccination. The receptors were sampled from an adult in good health.

J is TRBJ2-3 and V is TRBV4-1, with D uncertain. Trimming stripped 5 bases from V and 6 bases from J, with 12 bases between. The CDR3 consists of 13 residues. Germline CDR1 reads MGHRA; CDR2 reads YSYEKL. CDR3 sequence: CASSINLPDTQYF. The CDR3 DNA reads TGCGCCAGCAGCATTAATCTCCCGGATACGCAGTATTTT.

V usage is TRBV27 and J usage is TRBJ1-1, with TRBD1 matching 9 bases. The CDR3 spans 15 residues. Germline V gene data show CDR1 as MNHEY and CDR2 as SMNVEV (reference sequence). The V and J ends lost 4 bases and 6 bases, in that order; junction bases with no gene match: 9. The CDR3, as DNA: TGTGCCAGCAGTTCCTCCGGGACAGGGAAACCTGAAGCTTTCTTT. It translates to CASSSSGTGKPEAFF.

The chain joins TRBV5-4 to TRBJ1-6; D is ambiguous. Trimming took off 4 bases at V and 6 bases at J, with 11 bases between the two ends. The CDR3 runs 14 residues. Per the germline V gene, CDR1 is SGHNT and CDR2 is YYREEE (reference sequence). The CDR3 loop is CASSPGSANSPLHF. In nucleotides, the CDR3 is TGTGCCAGCAGCCCGGGGTCCGCTAATTCACCCCTCCACTTT.

The chain employs TRBV12-3 or TRBV12-4 and TRBJ1-3, with D hard to call. The CDR3 loop spans 12 amino acids. V was cut by 3 bases and J by 4 bases, with 4 bases left in between. The CDR3 coding sequence is TGTGCCAGCAGTTTTCTCGGAAACACCATATATTTT. This gives the protein CASSFLGNTIYF.

The rearrangement joins TRBV5-1 to TRBJ1-3, with 9 bases aligning to TRBD1. This CDR3 contains 15 residues. The germline V gene has CDR1 SGHRS and CDR2 YFSETQ. V dropped 4 bases and J dropped 4; count of bases not matched to a gene: 6. The CDR3 is CASSHGQGSGNTIYF. The CDR3 DNA reads TGCGCCAGCAGCCACGGACAGGGGTCAGGAAACACCATATATTTT.

This clone has a single count. J is TRBJ1-1 and V is TRBV28; perhaps TRBD1 as D (6 bases). Looked up from germline, CDR1 is MDHEN and CDR2 is SYDVKM. The V end lost 5 bases, the J end lost 9 bases, and 16 bases lay between the germline ends. The CDR3 loop spans 13 amino acids. CDR3 in amino acids: CASSPSGEQKAFF. In DNA form, the CDR3 reads TGTGCCAGCAGTCCCTCAGGGGAGCAGAAAGCTTTCTTT.

The rearrangement joins TRBV28 to TRBJ1-5, with TRBD1 as a possible D gene (6 bases). The germline V gene has CDR1 MDHEN and CDR2 SYDVKM. V was clipped by 3 bases and J by 6 bases, with 15 bases between them. There are 15 residues in the CDR3. CDR3 sequence (DNA): TGTGCCAGCAGTTTGATCCTTCGGACAGCTCAGCCCCAGCATTTT. This encodes CASSLILRTAQPQHF.

V gene TRBV19 combines with J gene TRBJ1-4; 7 bases match TRBD1. J gave up 2 bases and V 6 bases, and 6 bases lay outside the gene matches. CDR3 size: 15 residues. Looked up from germline, CDR1 is LNHDA and CDR2 is SQIVND (reference sequence). CDR3 DNA sequence: TGTGCCAGTAGGGCAAGGGGGCCCACTAATGAAAAACTGTTTTTT. Its translation is CASRARGPTNEKLFF.

The chain has TRBV19 and TRBJ1-5; maybe TRBD1 (5 bases). Trimming removed 6 bases at V and 2 bases at J, with 14 bases between. There are 15 residues in the CDR3. Germline assignment: CDR1 LNHDA and CDR2 SQIVND (reference sequence). Written as DNA, the CDR3 is TGTGCCAGTAGGGTAGGGACGGGGGGCAATCAGCCCCAGCATTTT. This encodes CASRVGTGGNQPQHF.

J is TRBJ2-3 and V is TRBV6-6, with D perhaps matching TRBD1 or TRBD2 (5 bases each). V gave up 6 bases and J gave up 0 bases, with 10 bases separating them. There are 14 residues in the CDR3. Germline CDR1 reads MNHNY; CDR2 reads SVGAGI (reference sequence). For the CDR3, the DNA is TGTGCCAGCAGGGGGACGGGAAGCACAGATACGCAGTATTTT. Protein product: CASRGTGSTDTQYF.

The chain carries TRBV7-6 and TRBJ2-2; maybe TRBD2 (6 bases). Germline CDR1 SGHVS, CDR2 FNYEAQ. The CDR3 is 15 amino acids. V was cut by 5 bases and J by 4 bases, with 14 bases left in between. This CDR3 reads CASSLRDWGTGELFF. The CDR3 nucleotides read TGTGCCAGCAGCCTGAGGGACTGGGGCACCGGGGAGCTGTTTTTT.

The CDR3 coding sequence is TGTGCCAGCACAAAAGGAGGGGGACAGCCCCAGCATTTT. This encodes CASTKGGGQPQHF. The chain employs TRBV12-3 or TRBV12-4 and TRBJ1-5; weak D call: TRBD1 (6 bases). The CDR3 sequence is 13 residues long. V was pared by 7 bases and J by 7 bases, with 14 bases between.

The chain carries TRBV7-3 and TRBJ1-1; 10 nucleotides line up with TRBD1. Germline assignment: CDR1 SGHTA and CDR2 FQGTGA. This CDR3 comprises 15 residues. With 5 bases clipped from V and 6 bases from J, the junction kept 9 bases outside the gene matches. DNA for the CDR3: TGTGCCAGCAGCCCCCAAGGGACAGGGGAGGCTGAAGCTTTCTTT. Translation gives CASSPQGTGEAEAFF.

CDR3 amino acids: CASSPRGSFYEQYF. CDR3 sequence (DNA): TGTGCCAGCAGCCCCCGGGGGTCCTTCTACGAGCAGTACTTC. The chain combines TRBV7-2 with TRBJ2-7; D is possibly TRBD2 (6 bases). The CDR3 totals 14 residues. Germline V lookup: CDR1 SGHTA, CDR2 FQGNSA. Trimming left V 5 bases short and J 3 bases short, with 14 bases between.

V usage is TRBV7-6 and J usage is TRBJ1-1, with 8 bases aligning to TRBD1. V dropped 5 bases and J dropped 2; count of bases not matched to a gene: 4. Germline V gene data show CDR1 as SGHVS and CDR2 as FNYEAQ. The CDR3 has 14 amino acids. The CDR3 region is CASSVDRGNTEAFF. The CDR3 coding sequence is TGTGCCAGCAGCGTAGACAGGGGTAACACTGAAGCTTTCTTT.

The chain links TRBV19 to TRBJ1-5; TRBD1 matches at 9 bases. The length of the CDR3 is 15 residues. Looked up from germline, CDR1 is LNHDA and CDR2 is SQIVND (reference sequence). V lost 7 bases, J lost 3 bases, and 7 bases stayed unmatched. The CDR3 region has the DNA TGTGCCAGTAACCCGACAGGGGGTGACAATCAGCCCCAGCATTTT. Its translation: CASNPTGGDNQPQHF.

V is TRBV3-1 (or the pseudogene TRBV3-2) and J is TRBJ2-7; the D gene is possibly TRBD2 (7 bases). Germline assignment: CDR1 LGHDT and CDR2 YNNKEL (reference sequence). V shed 1 base and J shed 0 bases, with 19 bases lying between them. CDR3 length equals 18 residues. The CDR3 sequence: CASSQGGSRRGLSYEQYF. The CDR3 DNA is TGTGCCAGCAGCCAAGGAGGCTCGCGGCGGGGGCTCTCCTACGAGCAGTACTTC.

This chain connects TRBV7-6 to TRBJ2-1, with TRBD2 identical over 9 bases. The germline CDR1 and CDR2 sequences are SGHVS and FNYEAQ. CDR3 length equals 17 residues. Losses at the gene ends were 1 base for V and 6 bases for J; bases not matched to a gene: 10. The CDR3 region has the DNA TGTGCCAGCAGCTTAGTAGGGGGGACTAGCCCCTTCAATGAGCAGTTCTTC. This codes for CASSLVGGTSPFNEQFF.